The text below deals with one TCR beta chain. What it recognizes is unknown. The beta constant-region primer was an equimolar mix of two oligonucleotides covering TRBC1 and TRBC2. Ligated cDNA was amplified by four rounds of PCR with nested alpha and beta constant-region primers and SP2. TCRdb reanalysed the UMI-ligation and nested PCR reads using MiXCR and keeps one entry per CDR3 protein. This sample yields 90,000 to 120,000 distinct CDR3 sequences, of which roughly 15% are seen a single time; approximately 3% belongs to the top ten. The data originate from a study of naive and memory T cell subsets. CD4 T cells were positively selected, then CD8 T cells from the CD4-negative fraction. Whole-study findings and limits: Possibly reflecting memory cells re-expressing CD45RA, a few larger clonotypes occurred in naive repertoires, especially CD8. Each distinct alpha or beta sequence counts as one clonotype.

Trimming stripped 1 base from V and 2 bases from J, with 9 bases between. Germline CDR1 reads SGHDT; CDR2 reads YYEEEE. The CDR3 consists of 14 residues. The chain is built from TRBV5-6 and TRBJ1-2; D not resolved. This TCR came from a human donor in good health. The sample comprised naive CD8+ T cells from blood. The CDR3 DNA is TGTGCCAGCAGCTTGCTTGTCAGCAACTATGGCTACACCTTC. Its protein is CASSLLVSNYGYTF.